The 9 T cell receptor beta chains below were found in one sample sequenced in a study of cytomegalovirus exposure and HLA in healthy donors. Vbeta (60) and Jbeta (13) primers were used in the PCR. Clones were sequenced by immunoSEQ multiplex PCR, and TCRdb holds only the in-frame ones, with some missing. The sample has about 150,000 clones; 65% to 80% are singletons. The specimen was PBMCs. These receptors all come from a male donor in good health and CMV-seronegative.

V and J are TRBV10-3 and TRBJ2-7, with D perhaps TRBD1 (6 bases). The V end was cut by 6 bases, the J end by 3 bases, with 15 bases between. Germline V gene data show CDR1 as ENHRY and CDR2 as SYGVKD. CDR3 size: 14 residues. In nucleotides, the CDR3 is TGTGCCATCAGATCCCGGGACATAAACTACGAGCAGTACTTC. It codes for CAIRSRDINYEQYF.

V is TRBV6-6 and J is TRBJ1-5, with 7 positions matching TRBD1. CDR3 length: 14 amino acids. Trimming removed 8 bases from V and 3 bases from J; junction bases left unmatched: 7. Germline V gene lookup returns CDR1 MNHNY and CDR2 SVGAGI (reference sequence). CDR3 protein: CASEGAILNQPQHF. DNA for the CDR3: TGTGCCAGCGAGGGGGCGATACTCAATCAGCCCCAGCATTTT.

This clone was picked up one time. V and J are TRBV6-4 and TRBJ2-3; no firm D call. CDR3 length: 16 amino acids. V was pared by 0 bases and J by 0 bases, with 10 bases between. CDR1 is MRHNA and CDR2 is SNTAGT in the germline V gene. CDR3 region: CASSDSSLDSTDTQYF. CDR3 nucleotide sequence: TGTGCCAGCAGTGACTCGTCGCTAGATAGCACAGATACGCAGTATTTT.

The V call is TRBV4-3, the J call TRBJ2-3; D gene unclear. Germline assignment: CDR1 LGHNA and CDR2 YSLEER. This CDR3 contains 14 residues. The V end lost 3 bases, the J end lost 5 bases, and 12 bases lay between the germline ends. CDR3 DNA sequence: TGCGCCAGCAGCCAGGTCACAGTCGGAGATACGCAGTATTTT. It encodes CASSQVTVGDTQYF.

This rearrangement joins TRBV12-5 to TRBJ1-2; D gene unclear. This CDR3 is 16 amino acids long. Germline V gene lookup returns CDR1 LGHNT and CDR2 FRNRAP. V was pared by 0 bases and J by 4 bases, with 15 bases between. The CDR3 DNA reads as TGTGCTAGTGGTTTGGTCGCCGGGTCCACCGTCTATGGCTACACCTTC. Translation: CASGLVAGSTVYGYTF.

The V call is TRBV7-9, the J call TRBJ2-7; 11 nucleotides line up with TRBD2. The CDR3 consists of 15 residues. Germline lookup yields CDR1 SEHNR and CDR2 FQNEAQ (reference sequence). Trimming at V came to 1 base and at J to 5 bases, leaving 4 bases not matched to a gene. The CDR3 DNA sequence: TGTGCCAGCAGCTTAGGCGGTAGCGGGAGGGACGAGCAGTACTTC. This encodes CASSLGGSGRDEQYF.

The table lists this clone with a few counts. This chain connects TRBV15 to TRBJ2-2, with D maybe TRBD2 (7 bases). Germline CDR1 is LNHNV and CDR2 is YYDKDF (reference sequence). The CDR3 is 15 amino acids. V lost 7 bases and J 1 base, leaving 13 bases between the germline ends. For the CDR3, the DNA is TGTGCCACCATCGACGGGGGGCGGAACACCGGGGAGCTGTTTTTT. Residues: CATIDGGRNTGELFF.

The chain combines TRBV5-1 with TRBJ2-1, with D unclear. Germline loops: CDR1 SGHRS, CDR2 YFSETQ. V shed 5 bases and J shed 8 bases, with 11 bases lying between them. CDR3 length equals 12 residues. The CDR3 DNA sequence: TGCGCCAGCAGGACTGTGACGGATGAGCAGTTCTTC. Translated, it gives CASRTVTDEQFF.

The V and J genes are TRBV18 and TRBJ2-1; TRBD2 agrees at 8 bases. With 3 bases clipped from V and 4 bases from J, the junction kept 8 bases outside the gene matches. The CDR3 runs 16 residues. Per the germline V gene, CDR1 is KGHSH and CDR2 is LQKENI. CDR3 in DNA: TGTGCCAGCTCACCGACGAGCGGGAGAGGGTACAATGAGCAGTTCTTC. This codes for CASSPTSGRGYNEQFF.